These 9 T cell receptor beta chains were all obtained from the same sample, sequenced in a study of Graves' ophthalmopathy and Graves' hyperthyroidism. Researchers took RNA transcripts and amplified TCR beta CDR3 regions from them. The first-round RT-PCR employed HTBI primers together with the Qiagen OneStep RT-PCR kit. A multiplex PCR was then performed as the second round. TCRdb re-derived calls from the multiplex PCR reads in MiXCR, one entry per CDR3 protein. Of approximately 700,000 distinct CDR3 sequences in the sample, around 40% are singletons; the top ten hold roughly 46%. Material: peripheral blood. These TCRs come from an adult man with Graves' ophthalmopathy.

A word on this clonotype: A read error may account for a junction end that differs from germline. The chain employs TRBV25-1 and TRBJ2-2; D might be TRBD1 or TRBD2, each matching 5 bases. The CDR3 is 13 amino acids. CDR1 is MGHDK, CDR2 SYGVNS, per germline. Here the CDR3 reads CASSTDSTGELVF. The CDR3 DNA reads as TGTGCCAGCAGCACCGACAGTACCGGGGAGCTGGTTTTT.

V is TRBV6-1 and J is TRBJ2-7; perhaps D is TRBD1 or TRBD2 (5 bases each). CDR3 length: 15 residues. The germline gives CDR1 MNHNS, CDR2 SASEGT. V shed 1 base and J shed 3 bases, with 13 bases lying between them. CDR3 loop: CASSEGFGTFYEQYF. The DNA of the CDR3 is TGTGCCAGCAGTGAAGGGTTCGGGACGTTCTACGAGCAGTACTTC.

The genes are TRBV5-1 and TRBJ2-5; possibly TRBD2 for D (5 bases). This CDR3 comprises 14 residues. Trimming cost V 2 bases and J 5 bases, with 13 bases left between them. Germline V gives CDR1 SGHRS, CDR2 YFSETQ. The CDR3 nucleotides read TGCGCCAGCAGCTTCGTCGGGATAGTTGAGACCCAGTACTTC. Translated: CASSFVGIVETQYF. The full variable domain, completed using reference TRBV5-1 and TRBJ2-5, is KAGVTQTPRYLIKTRGQQVTLSCSPISGHRSVSWYQQTPGQGLQFLFEYFSETQRNKGNFPGRFSGRQFSNSRSEMNVSTLELGDSALYLCASSFVGIVETQYFGPGTRLLVL.

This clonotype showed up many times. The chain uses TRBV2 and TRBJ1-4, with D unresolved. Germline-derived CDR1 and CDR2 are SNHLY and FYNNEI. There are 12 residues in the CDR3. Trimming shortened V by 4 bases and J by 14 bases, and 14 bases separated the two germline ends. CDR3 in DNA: TGTGCCAGCAGTGTAAGCCGCTCTTTTCTGTTTTTT. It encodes CASSVSRSFLFF.

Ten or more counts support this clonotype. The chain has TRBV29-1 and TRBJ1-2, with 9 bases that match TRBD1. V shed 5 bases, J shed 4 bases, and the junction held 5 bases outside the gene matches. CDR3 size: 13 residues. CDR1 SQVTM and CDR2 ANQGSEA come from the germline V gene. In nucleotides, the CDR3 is TGCAGCGTTTTACAGGGGGCAGGCTATGGCTACACCTTC. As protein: CSVLQGAGYGYTF.

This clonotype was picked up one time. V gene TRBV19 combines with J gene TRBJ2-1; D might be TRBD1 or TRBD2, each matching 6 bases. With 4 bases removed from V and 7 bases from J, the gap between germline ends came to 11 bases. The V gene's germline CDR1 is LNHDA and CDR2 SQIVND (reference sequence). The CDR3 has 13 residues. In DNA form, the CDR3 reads TGTGCCAGTAGTAGGGGGGCAGGGAATGAGCAGTTCTTC. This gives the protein CASSRGAGNEQFF.

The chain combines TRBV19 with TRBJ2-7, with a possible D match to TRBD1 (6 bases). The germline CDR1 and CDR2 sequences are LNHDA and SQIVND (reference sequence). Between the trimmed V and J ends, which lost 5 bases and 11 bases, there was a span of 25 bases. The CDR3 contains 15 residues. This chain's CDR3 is CASSRRRQANLREYF. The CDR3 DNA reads TGTGCCAGTAGTCGCCGTCGACAGGCGAACTTACGAGAGTACTTC. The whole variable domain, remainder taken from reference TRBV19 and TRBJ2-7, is DGGITQSPKYLFRKEGQNVTLSCEQNLNHDAMYWYRQDPGQGLRLIYYSQIVNDFQKGDIAEGYSVSREKKESFPLTVTSAQKNPTAFYLCASSRRRQANLREYFGPGTRLTVT.

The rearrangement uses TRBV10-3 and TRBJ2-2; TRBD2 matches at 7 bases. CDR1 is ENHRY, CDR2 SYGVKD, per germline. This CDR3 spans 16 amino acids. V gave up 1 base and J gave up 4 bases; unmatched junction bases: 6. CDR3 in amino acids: CAISEFAGVVTGELFF. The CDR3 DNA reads TGTGCCATCAGTGAGTTCGCGGGAGTGGTCACCGGGGAGCTGTTTTTT.

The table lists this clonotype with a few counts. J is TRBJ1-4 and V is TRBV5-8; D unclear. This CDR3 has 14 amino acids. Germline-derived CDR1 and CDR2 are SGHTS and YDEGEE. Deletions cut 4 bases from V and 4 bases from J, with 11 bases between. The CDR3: CASSPDPLNEKLFF. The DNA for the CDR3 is TGTGCCAGCAGCCCCGACCCCCTTAATGAAAAACTGTTTTTT.